This T cell receptor beta chain originates from a study of human T cells and chemical hapten exposure. Study-wide context: Donors were sensitized with 2% DPC on the upper inner arm. The cohort included alopecia areata under or over 50% scalp, totalis and universalis.

Time point specified: pre-sensitization, week 0. Regarding treatment: therapeutic diphenylcyclopropenone sensitization with weekly scalp DPC. The CDR3 extends over 15 amino acids. Germline lookup yields CDR1 KGHDR and CDR2 SFDVKD. V dropped 9 bases and J dropped 10; count of bases not matched to a gene: 15. The study's library attached unique molecular identifiers to single cDNA molecules. TCRdb re-called the RACE reads with MiXCR, one entry per CDR3 protein. Among roughly 250,000 distinct CDR3 sequences listed, approximately 8.6% were seen once. This clonotype was detected many times. What it recognizes is unknown. Study results and caveats: There were significantly more large CDR3 similarity clusters among expanded TCRs than among controls.

This rearrangement joins TRBV24-1 to TRBJ2-1; the match to TRBD1 covers 9 bases. The origin of this receptor is a woman aged 35 to 49 with alopecia areata. Some clones in this sample may be carry-over from other donors' samples. The source was whole blood, collected in connection with sensitization to the hapten diphenylcyclopropenone (DPC). CDR3 protein: CATGPTGTGWEEQFF. CDR3 bases: TGTGCCACCGGACCAACCGGGACAGGGTGGGAAGAGCAGTTCTTC.